The 21 T cell receptor beta chains listed next were all sequenced from one sample in a study of metastatic and nonmetastatic thyroid tumors. TCRdb re-clonotyped the PCR reads via MiXCR. The data contain roughly 38,000 clones, 19% of them seen just once; the ten biggest clones take up 18%. Every patient was untreated before thyroid surgery. Sequenced sample: blood. The receptor source for this set is a female donor with papillary thyroid cancer or a benign thyroid nodule (not recorded which). Some clones in this sample may be carry-over from other donors' samples.

This clone occurred many times. V and J are TRBV14 and TRBJ2-3; no definite D call. Per germline, CDR1 SGHDN and CDR2 FVKESK. The V and J ends lost 1 base and 5 bases respectively, with 4 bases between them. This CDR3 has 12 amino acids. The CDR3 DNA is TGTGCCAGCAGCCAAGTAGGAGATACGCAGTATTTT. Translated, it gives CASSQVGDTQYF.

Ten or more counts support this clone. The chain links TRBV20-1 to TRBJ2-1; TRBD2 matches 10 bases. The V segment lost 3 bases and the J segment 1 base; nucleotides outside the gene matches: 9. This CDR3 spans 17 amino acids. Germline loops: CDR1 DFQATT, CDR2 SNEGSKA (reference sequence). As DNA, the CDR3 is TGCAGTGCTAGTCAGCTAGCGGGAGTCAGTTCCTACAATGAGCAGTTCTTC. It specifies CSASQLAGVSSYNEQFF.

On this clone itself: One base away lies a much larger clone, so this may be a sequencing read error. The chain is built from TRBV7-9 and TRBJ2-5, with a weak D call TRBD2 (5 bases). The germline V gene encodes CDR1 SEHNR and CDR2 FQNEAQ (reference sequence). The CDR3 has 14 amino acids. V gave up 6 bases and J gave up 5 bases, with 16 bases separating them. CDR3 sequence: CASRHGEGRETQYF. CDR3 coding DNA: TGTGCCAGCAGGCATGGAGAGGGAAGGGAGACCCAGTACTTC.

The V gene is TRBV11-2, the J gene TRBJ2-7; TRBD2 might be the D (6 bases). V was cut by 2 bases and J by 3 bases, with 17 bases left in between. This CDR3 has 16 residues. Germline CDR1 and CDR2: SGHAT and FQNNGV. DNA of the CDR3: TGTGCCAGCAGCTTATCCTCCGGGACTGGCGGCTACGAGCAGTACTTC. Protein: CASSLSSGTGGYEQYF. Full variable domain (outside the CDR3, taken from reference TRBV11-2 and TRBJ2-7): EAGVAQSPRYKIIEKRQSVAFWCNPISGHATLYWYQQILGQGPKLLIQFQNNGVVDDSQLPKDRFSAERLKGVDSTLKIQPAKLEDSAVYLCASSLSSGTGGYEQYFGPGTRLTVT.

The chain uses TRBV14 and TRBJ2-6; D call uncertain. The germline V gene has CDR1 SGHDN and CDR2 FVKESK. This CDR3 contains 15 residues. The V gene lost 1 base and the J gene lost 4 bases, with 8 bases spanning the gap. The CDR3 coding sequence is TGTGCCAGCAGCCAAGGGTTTTCCGGGGCCAACGTCCTGACTTTC. Its protein product is CASSQGFSGANVLTF.

Only a few counts were recorded for this clone. One end of the junction is discordant with germline, which a read error may explain. The rearrangement joins TRBV28 to TRBJ1-2, with a weak D call TRBD1 (6 bases). Germline V gene lookup returns CDR1 MDHEN and CDR2 SYDVKM. CDR3 length: 13 residues. The CDR3: CASRADRLYGYTF. In DNA form, the CDR3 reads TGTGCCAGCAGAGCTGACAGGCTCTATGGATACACCTTC.

This clone was found many times. The chain recombines TRBV20-1 with TRBJ2-5, with 7 bases matching TRBD1. Unmatched junction bases numbered 15, after V lost 3 bases and J lost 5 bases. Per the germline V gene, CDR1 is DFQATT and CDR2 is SNEGSKA (reference sequence). The CDR3 contains 16 residues. CDR3 protein: CSASTSGGRGMETQYF. The CDR3 nucleotides are TGCAGTGCTAGTACTTCAGGGGGTAGGGGGATGGAGACCCAGTACTTC.

Of note for this clone: Other DNA sequences in this specimen translate into the identical CDR3. The chain couples TRBV20-1 to TRBJ2-7; D unclear. V lost 7 bases and J 4 bases, leaving 11 bases between the germline ends. From germline, CDR1 is DFQATT and CDR2 SNEGSKA (reference sequence). There are 11 residues in the CDR3. For the CDR3, the DNA is TGCAGTGGACGCCCTAGGTACGAGCAGTACTTC. The encoded protein is CSGRPRYEQYF.

This clone was counted many times. A clone one base away is much larger, so this may be a read error. The sample carries other DNA sequences with the same CDR3. The V and J genes are TRBV20-1 and TRBJ1-1, with 8 positions matching TRBD1. Losses at the gene ends were 4 bases for V and 0 bases for J; bases not matched to a gene: 7. Germline values: CDR1 DFQATT, CDR2 SNEGSKA (reference sequence). The CDR3 covers 15 residues. The CDR3 loop reads CSAIDLGQVNTEAFF. CDR3 sequence (DNA): TGCAGTGCTATAGACCTGGGACAGGTGAACACTGAAGCTTTCTTT.

The chain employs TRBV5-1 and TRBJ2-7; D may correspond to TRBD1 or TRBD2 (5 bases each). There are 15 residues in the CDR3. Germline assignment: CDR1 SGHRS and CDR2 YFSETQ. Trimming took off 0 bases at V and 4 bases at J, with 14 bases between the two ends. The CDR3 protein is CASSLEGTMGYEQYF. The CDR3 coding sequence is TGCGCCAGCAGCTTGGAAGGGACGATGGGTTACGAGCAGTACTTC.

Ten or more counts support this clone. The chain employs TRBV12-3 or TRBV12-4 and TRBJ1-1; D unresolved. V lost 2 bases and J 1 base, leaving 11 bases between the germline ends. This CDR3 spans 15 amino acids. In DNA form, the CDR3 reads TGTGCCAGCAGTTTAACAGAAAGGTGGAACACTGAAGCTTTCTTT. The encoded protein is CASSLTERWNTEAFF.

Here the CDR3 DNA reads TGCAGTGCTAGAGGGACAGAAGCTTTCTTT. The encoded protein is CSARGTEAFF. The genes are TRBV20-1 and TRBJ1-1, with a possible D match to TRBD1 (5 bases). There are 10 residues in the CDR3. CDR1 and CDR2 from the germline V gene are DFQATT and SNEGSKA (reference sequence). With 1 base removed from V and 8 bases from J, the gap between germline ends came to 5 bases.

The J gene is TRBJ2-5, the V gene TRBV6-1; maybe TRBD1 (6 bases). Germline lookup yields CDR1 MNHNS and CDR2 SASEGT. Trimming left V 6 bases short and J 1 base short, with 12 bases between. The CDR3 runs to 14 residues. CDR3 sequence: CASRETGIQETQYF. CDR3 sequence (DNA): TGTGCCAGCAGAGAGACAGGAATCCAAGAGACCCAGTACTTC.

The chain combines TRBV4-2 with TRBJ2-7, with D perhaps matching TRBD1 (5 bases). Germline CDR1 is LGHNA and CDR2 is YNFKEQ. V was clipped by 0 bases and J by 2 bases, with 14 bases between them. The CDR3 has 16 residues. The CDR3 DNA sequence: TGTGCCAGCAGCCAAGATTTGGGCGACAGTGCCTACGAGCAGTACTTC. This translates into CASSQDLGDSAYEQYF.

This chain connects TRBV28 to TRBJ2-3; 13 positions match TRBD2. V lost 1 base to trimming and J lost 2 bases; unmatched junction nucleotides: 9. The germline gives CDR1 MDHEN, CDR2 SYDVKM. This CDR3 has 19 amino acids. In DNA form, the CDR3 reads TGTGCCAGCAGTTTATCTTTCGGACTAGCGGGAGTCATCACAGATACGCAGTATTTT. It encodes CASSLSFGLAGVITDTQYF.

At least ten counts were recorded for this clone. Here the CDR3 DNA reads TGTGCCAGCGCTAGACAGAACACCGGGGAGCTGTTTTTT. Protein: CASARQNTGELFF. The chain uses TRBV9 and TRBJ2-2; no firm D call. Germline V gene lookup returns CDR1 SGDLS and CDR2 YYNGEE. The CDR3 has 13 amino acids. The V end lost 7 bases, the J end lost 1 base, and 8 bases lay between the germline ends.

The rearrangement joins TRBV20-1 to TRBJ2-1; D not certain. Trimming took 0 bases from V and 6 from J, leaving 9 bases between them. The length of the CDR3 is 13 residues. Germline assignment: CDR1 DFQATT and CDR2 SNEGSKA (reference sequence). CDR3 in amino acids: CSARDPLANEQFF. As DNA, the CDR3 is TGCAGTGCTAGAGATCCCCTCGCCAATGAGCAGTTCTTC.

The genes are TRBV19 and TRBJ2-6; no reliable D call. The CDR3 length is 19 residues. Trimming cost V 2 bases and J 0 bases, with 17 bases left between them. Germline values: CDR1 LNHDA, CDR2 SQIVND (reference sequence). The CDR3 DNA reads TGTGCCAGTAGTATATTGTTCGGATCTAGAATCTCTGGGGCCAACGTCCTGACTTTC. Translated: CASSILFGSRISGANVLTF.

This clone appeared many times. The chain joins TRBV7-9 to TRBJ2-7, with unresolved D. The V gene's germline CDR1 is SEHNR and CDR2 FQNEAQ (reference sequence). Trimming took 1 base from V and 1 from J, leaving 5 bases between them. The CDR3 has 13 residues. The CDR3 DNA sequence: TGTGCCAGCAGCTTAGGTGCTTCCTACGAGCAGTACTTC. Translating it yields CASSLGASYEQYF.

This clone appeared once. One junction end disagrees with the germline gene, perhaps due to a read error. V is TRBV11-2 and J is TRBJ2-1; D is possibly TRBD2 (6 bases). From germline, CDR1 is SGHAT and CDR2 FQNNGV. The CDR3 runs to 15 residues. The DNA for the CDR3 is TGTGCCAGCAGCTTAGTAGGGGACTCCGACAATGAGCAGTTCTTC. Residues: CASSLVGDSDNEQFF. Full variable domain (remainder filled in from reference TRBV11-2 and TRBJ2-1): EAGVAQSPRYKIIEKRQSVAFWCNPISGHATLYWYQQILGQGPKLLIQFQNNGVVDDSQLPKDRFSAERLKGVDSTLKIQPAKLEDSAVYLCASSLVGDSDNEQFFGPGTRLTVL.

About this clone: One end of the junction does not line up with germline, which may come from a read error. Other DNA sequences in the sample encode the same CDR3. This chain connects TRBV7-2 to TRBJ2-5, with TRBD1 identical over 9 bases. CDR3 length: 14 residues. Germline values: CDR1 SGHTA, CDR2 FQGNSA. The CDR3 DNA is TGCGCCAGCAGCTTAGTCCAGGGACAGGGCGGACAGTACTTC. Amino acid sequence: CASSLVQGQGGQYF.